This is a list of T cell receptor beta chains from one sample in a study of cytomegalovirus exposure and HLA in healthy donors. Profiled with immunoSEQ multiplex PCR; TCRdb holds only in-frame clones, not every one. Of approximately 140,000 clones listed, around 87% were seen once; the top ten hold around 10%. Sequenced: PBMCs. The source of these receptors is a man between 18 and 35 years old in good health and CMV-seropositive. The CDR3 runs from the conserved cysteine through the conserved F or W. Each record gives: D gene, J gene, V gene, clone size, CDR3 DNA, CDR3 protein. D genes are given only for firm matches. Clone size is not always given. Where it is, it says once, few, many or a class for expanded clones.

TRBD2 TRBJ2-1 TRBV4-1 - TGCGCCAGCAGCCGCCGGACTAGCGGGAGTTTCTACAATGAGCAGTTCTTC CASSRRTSGSFYNEQFF
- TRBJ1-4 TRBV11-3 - TGTGCCAGCAGTCGACTTCCCGTTAATGAAAAACTGTTTTTT CASSRLPVNEKLFF
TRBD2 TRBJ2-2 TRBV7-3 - TGTGCCAGCAGCAAACAATCGGGACTAGCGGGAGTGGGCGGGGAGCTGTTTTTT CASSKQSGLAGVGGELFF
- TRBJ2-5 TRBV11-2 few TGTGCCAGCAGAGGTAGGGGCCAGACCCAGTACTTC CASRGRGQTQYF
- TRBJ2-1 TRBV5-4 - TGTGCCAGCAGCTCCTACCGGGGTGGTTACAATGAGCAGTTCTTC CASSSYRGGYNEQFF
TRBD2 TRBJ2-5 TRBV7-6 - TGTGCCAGCAGCTTAGGGACTAGCGGGGGGATGATTTCAGAGACCCAGTACTTC CASSLGTSGGMISETQYF
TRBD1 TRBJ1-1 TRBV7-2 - TGTGCCAGCAGCTCGACAGGGGGGTACCTTGAAGCTTTCTTT CASSSTGGYLEAFF
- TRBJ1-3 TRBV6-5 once TGTGCCAGCAGTTATAGGAACAGGAGAAATGGAAACACCATATATTTT CASSYRNRRNGNTIYF
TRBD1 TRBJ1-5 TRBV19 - TGTGCCAGTAGCAGCGACAGGGAAGTTCGCAATCAGCCCCAGCATTTT CASSSDREVRNQPQHF
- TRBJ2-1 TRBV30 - TGTGCCTGGAGTAAGGACAGTTACAATGAGCAGTTCTTC CAWSKDSYNEQFF
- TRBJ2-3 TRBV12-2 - TGTGCAAGTCGCTTAACCCCGGGGGGGCCAGATACGCAGTATTTT CASRLTPGGPDTQYF
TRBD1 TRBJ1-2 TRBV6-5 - TGTGCCAGCGGGGGACAGGGGGGAGATGGCTACACCTTC CASGGQGGDGYTF
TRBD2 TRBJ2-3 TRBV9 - TGTGCCAGCAGCGGCACTAGCGGCGCAGATACGCAGTATTTT CASSGTSGADTQYF
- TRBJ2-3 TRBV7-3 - TGTGCCAGCAGCCTTGACAGGGGAGGGGATACGCAGTATTTT CASSLDRGGDTQYF
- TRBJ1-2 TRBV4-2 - TGTGCCAGCAGCCAAGAGGAGGGAAGGAACTATGGCTACACCTTC CASSQEEGRNYGYTF
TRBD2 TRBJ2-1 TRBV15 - TGTGCCACCAGCAGAAACTTCAGACTAGCGGCCTACAATGAGCAGTTCTTC CATSRNFRLAAYNEQFF
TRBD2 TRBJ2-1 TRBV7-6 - TGTGCCAGCAGCTTAGTTGCTGGGACTATCAACAATGAGCAGTTCTTC CASSLVAGTINNEQFF
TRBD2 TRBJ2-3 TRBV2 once TGTGCCAGCAGTCGGGGACTAGCAGGAGATACGCAGTATTTT CASSRGLAGDTQYF
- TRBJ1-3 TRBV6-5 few TGTGCCAGCCTCAGGGAAGACACCATATATTTT CASLREDTIYF
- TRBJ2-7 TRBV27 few TGTGCCAGCAGGTCAGTTTACGAGCAGTACTTC CASRSVYEQYF
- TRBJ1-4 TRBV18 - TGTGCCAGCTCACCAGCCGGAGGGGTGGGTGAAAAACTGTTTTTT CASSPAGGVGEKLFF
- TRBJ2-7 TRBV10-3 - TGTGCCATCAGTGACAGGGTCGAAGGCTACGAGCAGTACTTC CAISDRVEGYEQYF
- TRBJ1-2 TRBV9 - TGTGCCAGCAGCGTCCAGGGTTCCGTGGGCTATGGCTACACCTTC CASSVQGSVGYGYTF
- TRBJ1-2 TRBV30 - TGTGCCTGCCCAAGGGGAAGTGATGGCTACACCTTC CACPRGSDGYTF
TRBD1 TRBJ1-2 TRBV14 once TGTGCCAGCAGCCCTGACAGGGGGCGGTCCTATGGCTACACCTTC CASSPDRGRSYGYTF
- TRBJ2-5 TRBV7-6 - TGTGCCAGCGGGGAGGCGAGACAAGAGACCCAGTACTTC CASGEARQETQYF
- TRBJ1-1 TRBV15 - TGTGCCACCAGCAGAGATTACCCCGGGGTTTCAGGTGACACTGAAGCTTTCTTT CATSRDYPGVSGDTEAFF
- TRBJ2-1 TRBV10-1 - TGCGCCAGCAGTGACGGGGTAAAGTCCAATGAGCAGTTCTTC CASSDGVKSNEQFF
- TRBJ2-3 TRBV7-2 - TGTGCCAGCAGCCCGAGGTACAGGAGCACAGATACGCAGTATTTT CASSPRYRSTDTQYF
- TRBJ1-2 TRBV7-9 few TGTGCCAGCAGCCTCACAGGGTGGGGCTACACCTTC CASSLTGWGYTF
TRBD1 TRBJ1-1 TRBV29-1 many TGCAGCGTTGTCGGGACAGGGAACACTGAAGCTTTCTTT CSVVGTGNTEAFF
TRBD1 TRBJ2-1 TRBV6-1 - TGTGCCATCGAGGACAGGGAGTGGAATGAGCAGTTCTTC CAIEDREWNEQFF
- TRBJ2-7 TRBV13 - TGTGCCAGCAGCCGAGGGCCGGTGTCCTACGAGCAGTACTTC CASSRGPVSYEQYF
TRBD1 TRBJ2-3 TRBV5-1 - TGCGCCAGCAGCTTAACAGGGGGCGGTACGCAGTATTTT CASSLTGGGTQYF
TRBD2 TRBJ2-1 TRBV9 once TGTGCCAGCAGCGCTCCTAGCGGGGGGGTAAACAATGAGCAGTTCTTC CASSAPSGGVNNEQFF
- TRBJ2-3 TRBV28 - TGTGCCAGCAGTTTCCTATCCGGCACAGATACGCAGTATTTT CASSFLSGTDTQYF
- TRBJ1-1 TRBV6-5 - TGTGCCAGCAGTTCCTTTGAGGGGATGAGCGGGACTGAAGCTTTCTTT CASSSFEGMSGTEAFF
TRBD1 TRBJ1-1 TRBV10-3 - TGTGCCATCAGGAGGGGACAGCCGAACACTGAAGCTTTCTTT CAIRRGQPNTEAFF
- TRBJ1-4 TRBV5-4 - TGTGCCAGCAGCGGGAGGAGTCGGAATTCAACTAATGAAAAACTGTTTTTT CASSGRSRNSTNEKLFF
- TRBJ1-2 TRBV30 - TGTGCCTGGAGCCTACCCGGGACTCTATATGGCTACACCTTC CAWSLPGTLYGYTF
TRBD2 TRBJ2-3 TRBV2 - TGTGCCAGCAGTGAAGACGGCGGGGGGGCTGGGGATACGCAGTATTTT CASSEDGGGAGDTQYF
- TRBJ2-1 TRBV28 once TGTGCCAGCAGGCCAAGTGGAGGGTTCAATGAGCAGTTCTTC CASRPSGGFNEQFF
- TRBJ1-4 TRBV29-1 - TGCAGCGTTGCAAACTATGAAAAACTGTTTTTT CSVANYEKLFF
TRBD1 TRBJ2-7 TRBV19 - TGTGCCAGTAGTAAGGGGGCGCAAAATTACGAGCAGTACTTC CASSKGAQNYEQYF
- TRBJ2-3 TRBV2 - TGTGCCAGCGTGATAATTGCAGGAATTGCCCATACGCAGTATTTT CASVIIAGIAHTQYF
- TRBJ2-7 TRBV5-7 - TGTGCCAGCAGCTTGGGGACGGAGGGCCTCTACGAGCAGTACTTC CASSLGTEGLYEQYF
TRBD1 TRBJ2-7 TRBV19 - TGTGCCAGTAGTAGCCGGGACAGGGCCGAGCAGTACTTC CASSSRDRAEQYF
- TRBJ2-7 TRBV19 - TGTGCCAGTAGTAAACCAGGGAATTCCTACGAGCAGTACTTC CASSKPGNSYEQYF
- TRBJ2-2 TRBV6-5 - TGTGCCAGCAGGCCCCCGGGTGACCCCGGGGAGCTGTTTTTT CASRPPGDPGELFF
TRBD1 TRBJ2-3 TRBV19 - TGTGCCAGTAGCTGGAAGGGGGCTTTAGCCGATACGCAGTATTTT CASSWKGALADTQYF
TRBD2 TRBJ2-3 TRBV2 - TGTGCCAGCAGGGGACTAGCGACCAGCACAGATACGCAGTATTTT CASRGLATSTDTQYF